This record concerns one T cell receptor (beta chain) sequence. It lacks a known antigen. No much larger clone exists at a distance of one base, and base qualities are not known. The cohort was made up of approximately 670 healthy bone marrow donors. At the time of sampling, every cohort member was nominally healthy, though immune exposures that went unrecorded were likely present. The donor was CMV seronegative and belonged to the group of around 400 seronegative cohort members. Each donor provided a peripheral blood sample, and peripheral blood mononuclear cells were used for TCR beta sequencing. Genomic DNA extraction from the blood cell samples was performed with the Qiagen DNeasy Blood Extraction Kit. These data belong to a study of cytomegalovirus exposure and HLA in healthy donors listed by TCRdb under 2017. As for the study more broadly: According to an earlier analysis of a few hundred of the donors, 150 million to 200 million T cells yielded 90 million to 140 million unique TCR beta sequences and approximately 300 Gb of sequence data. A later analysis re-analyzed previously published TCR beta repertoires from roughly 690 donors and added high-resolution HLA genotyping to study TCR occurrence patterns. Besides the first cohort of some 670 subjects, a separate validation cohort made up of 120 different subjects was used. Of the roughly 400 genotyped donors, 81% fell in the genetic ancestry cluster associated with self-reported Caucasian donors. All discovery cohort repertoires had been generated on a single sequencing platform. The study used immunosequencing to profile the T cell repertoires of about 670 subjects and linked those repertoires to cytomegalovirus serostatus. The number of typed donors differed by locus: roughly 620-640 for A, B, C, DRB1 and DQB1; some 540 for DQA1; 606 for DPA1; and roughly 470 for DPB1. High-throughput TCR immunosequencing, statistical association of individual TCRs with disease status, and machine learning were combined to predict cytomegalovirus infection status. Approximately 310 gigabases of sequencing data and around 87 million unique TCR sequences were included in an early release covering 550 to 800 HLA-typed donors. The study aimed to test whether signatures of past pathogen exposure could be identified by cataloging public T cell receptors. To decide whether each TCR beta V gene segment behaved as functional or pseudogenic, an earlier analysis of approximately 600 of the donors relied on high-throughput TCR beta sequencing. In a later genetic analysis, genome-wide SNP genotypes for about 55% of the 666 donors were used, and that subset was treated as a discovery cohort. Donor age, sex, ethnicity and CMV serostatus were compiled together with the repertoire data. HLA typing covered class I and class II loci at four-digit resolution. On average, roughly 200,000 unique TCR beta nucleotide sequences were sequenced per donor among 350 to 400 genotyped donors of the cohort, with roughly a sixth of those sequences being non-productive. Because of strong linkage in the cohort, roughly five DR-DQ haplotypes were treated as single units for association and clustering. Rather than drawing on any new phenotypic data, the later analysis identified candidate immune exposures from TCR beta sequences and the way those sequences occurred across donors. The paper as a whole reports these results and caveats: Specific HLA alleles were associated with more than 15,000 TCR beta sequences at a false discovery rate of 0.05 in a later analysis. A later genetic analysis reported fewer N-insertions in productive TCRs among donors in an Asian-associated ancestry cluster than the roughly 700-donor mean. The study listed 150 to 200 TCR beta chains as associated with cytomegalovirus. A cluster of highly shared sequence variants was judged likely to be a technical artifact of the sequencing pipeline. The classifier was reported to diagnose cytomegalovirus status with high specificity and sensitivity in both the original and validation cohorts. According to the authors, the approach could potentially be generalized to other disease states and immunological phenotypes. Roughly uniform sequencing depth across donors was assumed in presence/absence analyses, although this assumption may not hold. In this cohort, only TCR beta chains were sequenced, and detectable features were limited by the absence of alpha or paired-chain data. While some public TCRs were present in many individuals, most TCR sequences turned up only very rarely across donors. A further reported finding was that TCR beta sequences accurately predicted the HLA-A and HLA-B alleles for most subjects in the first cohort. A few of the identified cytomegalovirus-associated TCR beta chains were confirmed in vitro to be specific for cytomegalovirus antigens. Linkage disequilibrium might explain the correlated functional status among segregating V segments, but an unknown experimental factor could not be ruled out. In a later genetic analysis, a missense DCLRE1C variant was associated with V-gene and J-gene trimming of TCR beta chains, and the association was replicated in an independent cohort. When HLA alleles, especially DR and DQ, strongly co-occurred, attributing TCR associations to individual alleles was difficult. Several of the top co-occurrence clusters appeared to be linked to parvovirus B19, influenza, CMV and Epstein-Barr virus, according to a later analysis. In an earlier analysis of 450 to 750 of the donors, most TCR beta V segments appeared in productive rearrangements about 87% or about 30% of the time, broadly matching IMGT annotations. In a later analysis, HLA-associated TCR beta chains were found to be more clonally expanded and to have lower generation probabilities than equally common non-associated chains. In a later analysis, most CMV-associated TCR beta chains were found to appear HLA-restricted, with HLA associations seemingly driven largely by CMV exposure. A later analysis found that TCR association rates varied across HLA loci, with DRB1 alleles showing the most associated TCRs and HLA-C alleles the fewest. About 17 rarely observed V segments, including chromosome 9 orphons, were excluded from the earlier analysis of several hundred of the donors because counts were too low. Because HLA typing was unavailable for some donors at each locus, only the typed subset was used in association tests. For the cohort, immune exposure information was limited to CMV serostatus. Because the 87-base-pair reads could not distinguish some IMGT-functional V segments, including TRBV6-2 and TRBV6-3, those segments were excluded.

Library preparation used the immunoSEQ multiplex PCR assay. For the multiplex PCR, a mixture combining 60 forward primers for TCR Vbeta segments and 13 reverse primers for TCR Jbeta segments was used. The CDR3 region of rearranged TCR beta genes was amplified from genomic DNA with a multiplex PCR assay. The Illumina HiSeq System was used to sequence the amplified TCR beta libraries as 87-base-pair reads. Processing in the source paper ran as follows. Across the 640 or so repertoires, a later analysis counted tens of millions of unique TCR beta chains, approximately 10 million of which were shared by at least two donors. Raw reads were error-corrected and collapsed into unique sequences with a nearest-neighbor algorithm that merged closely related sequences to remove PCR and sequencing errors. V, D and J gene segments were assigned by aligning CDR3 sequences to IMGT reference sequences. Each retained sequence needed at least a six-nucleotide match to both a V gene segment and a J gene segment. A rearrangement counted as productive if the CDR3 had no stop codons and remained in frame with V and J, and every other rearrangement counted as non-productive. CDR3 was defined by IMGT convention, running from the second conserved V-encoded cysteine to the conserved J-encoded phenylalanine. The earlier analysis of some 580 of the donors excluded any sequence lacking an unambiguous match to a single V gene segment. In an earlier analysis of roughly 600 of the donors, a V segment was called functional when productive rearrangements were above 56.7%, and segregating when the standard deviation between donors exceeded 5%. To diagnose cytomegalovirus status from the catalog of TCR beta chain sequences, a statistical classification framework was built. In a later analysis, V and J genes were assigned by comparing TCR nucleotide sequences against IMGT/GENE-DB human TR gene sequences. Using the TCRdist pipeline, a later analysis assigned CDR3 sequences along with most-parsimonious VDJ recombination scenarios. A later analysis defined each TCR beta chain by its CDR3 amino acid sequence plus V-gene family, and excluded reads lacking a unique V-gene family. As a way to deal with suspected cross-contamination and a sequencing artifact, a later analysis dropped 500 to 700 nucleotide sequences that were highly shared and had low generation probability. In a later analysis, a clonal expansion index was calculated for each public chain from normalized within-repertoire ranks of inferred template counts. Generation probabilities in a later analysis came from a VDJ recombination model fitted to out-of-frame rearrangements, and those results were checked against IGoR. A later analysis scored TCR-TCR, TCR-HLA and TCR-CMV co-occurrence with hypergeometric tests, applying a repertoire-size bias correction to TCR pairs. A later analysis estimated false discovery rates by permuting HLA or CMV assignments 20 times. A later analysis grouped co-occurring TCRs with DBSCAN, adding TCRdist sequence similarity when clustering within HLA-allele-positive subsets. For co-occurrence clustering, repertoires with fewer than 30,000 or more than 120,000 public chains were excluded, along with a handful of repertoires with anomalous nucleotide sharing. TCRdb's version of the immuneACCESS table is confined to in-frame rearrangements and falls short of the full clone set. An unresolved V gene accounts for under half of the shortfall where checked; the remainder is of unknown origin. V, J and clone size derive from that table, while D and trimming were established from the DNA sequence. Counted in this sample were some 190,000 clones; around four fifths of them appeared once. The biggest ten clones account for 1.5% to 2% of the sample.

The CDR3, from cysteine to phenylalanine, totals 16 residues. CDR3 DNA only is kept here, 48 bases in frame from base 1. Based on the germline V gene, the CDR1 and CDR2 sequences are SGHRS and YFSETQ. V is shortened by 3 bases, J by 2 bases, and the region joining them spans 17 bases. The chain employs TRBV5-1 and TRBJ2-5; TRBD1 could be the D gene, as 5 bases match. The sequence was obtained from a woman aged 25 to 39 in good health and CMV-seronegative. The source material was PBMCs. The DNA sequence follows: TGCGCCAGCAGCTCAGGGCAGGGTAGGGTACAAGAGACCCAGTACTTC. Translation gives CASSSGQGRVQETQYF.